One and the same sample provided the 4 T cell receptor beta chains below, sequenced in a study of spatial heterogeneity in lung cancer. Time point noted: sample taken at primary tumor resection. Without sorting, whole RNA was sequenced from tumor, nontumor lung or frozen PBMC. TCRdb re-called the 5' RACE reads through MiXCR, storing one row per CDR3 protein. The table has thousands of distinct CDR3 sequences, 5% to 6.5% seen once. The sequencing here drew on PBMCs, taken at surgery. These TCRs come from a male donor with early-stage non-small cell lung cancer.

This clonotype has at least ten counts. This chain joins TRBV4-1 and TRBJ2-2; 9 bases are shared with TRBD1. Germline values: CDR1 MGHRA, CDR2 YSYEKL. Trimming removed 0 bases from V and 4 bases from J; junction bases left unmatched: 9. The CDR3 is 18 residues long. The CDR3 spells CASSQDRRDRARTGELFF. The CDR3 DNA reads TGCGCCAGCAGCCAAGATAGGAGGGACAGGGCCCGCACCGGGGAGCTGTTTTTT.

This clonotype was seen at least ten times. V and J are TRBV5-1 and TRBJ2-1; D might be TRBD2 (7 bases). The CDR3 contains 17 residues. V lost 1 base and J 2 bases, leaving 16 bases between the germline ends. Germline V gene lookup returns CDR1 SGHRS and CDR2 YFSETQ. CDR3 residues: CASSLRAQGTTYNEQFF. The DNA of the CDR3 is TGCGCCAGCAGCTTGAGGGCCCAGGGGACTACCTACAATGAGCAGTTCTTC.

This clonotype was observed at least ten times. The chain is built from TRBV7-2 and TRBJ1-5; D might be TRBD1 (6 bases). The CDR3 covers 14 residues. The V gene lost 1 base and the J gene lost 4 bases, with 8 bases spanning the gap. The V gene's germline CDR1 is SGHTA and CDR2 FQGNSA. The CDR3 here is CASSLEGGNQPQHF. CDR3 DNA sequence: TGTGCCAGCAGCTTAGAGGGGGGAAATCAGCCCCAGCATTTT.

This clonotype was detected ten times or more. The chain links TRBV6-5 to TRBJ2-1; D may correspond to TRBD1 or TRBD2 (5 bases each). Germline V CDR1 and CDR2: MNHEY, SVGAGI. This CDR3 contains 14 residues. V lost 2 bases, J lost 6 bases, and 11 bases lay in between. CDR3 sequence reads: CASSYGGPSNEQFF. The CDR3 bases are TGTGCCAGCAGTTACGGGGGACCCTCCAATGAGCAGTTCTTC.